The 26 T cell receptor beta chains below come from one sample, sequenced in a study of post-analysis software for immune sequencing data (dated by TCRdb to between 2014 and 2017). Results and caveats for the whole study, not just this receptor: Significantly higher frequencies in patients than in controls were found for five TRBV segments, including TRBV5-6, TRBV5-1 and TRBV20-1.

Libraries were constructed by PCR. Sequencer: Illumina HiSeq 2500. To reduce PCR and sequencing biases, unique molecular identifiers were built into the TCR beta cDNA libraries. TCRdb handled the public reads itself, with Q25 trimming in fastp and clone calling in MiXCR, and kept productive beta chains. Under each unique CDR3 protein, matching rows form one entry showing the most common genes and DNA. The sample includes some 690,000 distinct CDR3 sequences, with about 32% observed a single time. Under 0.7% of the sample is held by the ten biggest clonotypes. The antigens these receptors bind are not known. Sequencing input: blood. The receptors here all came from a girl aged 10 to 17 with multiple sclerosis.

J is TRBJ1-2 and V is TRBV11-2; D call uncertain. The V and J ends lost 7 bases and 7 bases respectively, with 22 bases between them. This CDR3 has 15 residues. Per germline, CDR1 SGHAT and CDR2 FQNNGV. This chain's CDR3 is CASTGPRRGLGGYTF. CDR3 sequence (DNA): TGTGCCAGCACAGGCCCCCGTCGGGGTCTGGGTGGCTACACCTTC.

This clonotype came up a few times. The genes are TRBV20-1 and TRBJ2-1; D perhaps matches TRBD2 (5 bases). Trimming stripped 2 bases from V and 8 bases from J, with 13 bases between. CDR3 length: 13 residues. The germline V gene encodes CDR1 DFQATT and CDR2 SNEGSKA (reference sequence). The CDR3 DNA is TGCAGTGCTAGATCACCTGACTATCATGAGCAGTTCTTC. Amino acids: CSARSPDYHEQFF.

The chain carries TRBV7-2 and TRBJ2-5; 7 bases line up with TRBD2. V was pared by 1 base and J by 2 bases, with 7 bases of the junction left unmatched. The V gene's germline CDR1 is SGHTA and CDR2 FQGNSA. CDR3 length: 16 residues. The CDR3: CASSLDRRGGQETQYF. The CDR3 DNA reads as TGTGCCAGCAGCTTAGACCGTCGCGGGGGACAAGAGACCCAGTACTTC.

The table lists this clonotype with a few counts. V and J are TRBV9 and TRBJ1-2, with 10 bases lining up with TRBD1. Trimming cost V 4 bases and J 2 bases; bases outside gene matches: 2. From germline, CDR1 is SGDLS and CDR2 YYNGEE. The CDR3 totals 14 residues. The CDR3 protein is CASSRGQGNYGYTF. The DNA for the CDR3 is TGTGCCAGCAGCCGGGGACAGGGGAACTATGGCTACACCTTC.

The chain recombines TRBV3-1 with TRBJ1-1; D is unresolved. Germline V lookup: CDR1 LGHDT, CDR2 YNNKEL (reference sequence). The CDR3 has 15 amino acids. V was trimmed by 6 bases and J by 1 base, leaving 15 bases between them. DNA of the CDR3: TGTGCCAGCAGGGCTCGCGTTGAGGGGAACACTGAAGCTTTCTTT. Translated: CASRARVEGNTEAFF.

V usage is TRBV28 and J usage is TRBJ1-5, with D maybe TRBD1 (5 bases). V lost 6 bases and J lost 6, with 15 bases in between. The CDR3 is made up of 14 amino acids. Germline lookup yields CDR1 MDHEN and CDR2 SYDVKM. In DNA form, the CDR3 reads TGTGCCAGCAGGCCCCCCGGGGGGGGTCAGCCCCAGCATTTT. Translation: CASRPPGGGQPQHF.

This clonotype appeared a few times. This sequence joins TRBV6-2 or TRBV6-3 and TRBJ2-1; 10 bases match TRBD2. V shed 5 bases, J shed 8 bases, and the junction held 9 bases outside the gene matches. The CDR3 contains 15 residues. Per germline, CDR1 MNHEY and CDR2 SVGEGT. The CDR3 bases are TGTGCCAGCAGTCCTAGCGGGAGAGTAAAGGATGAGCAGTTCTTC. This encodes CASSPSGRVKDEQFF.

V is TRBV20-1 and J is TRBJ2-5; TRBD2 is a possible D gene (5 bases). The length of the CDR3 is 14 residues. The germline V and J ends were trimmed by 6 bases and 5 bases, with 19 bases remaining between them. Germline V lookup: CDR1 DFQATT, CDR2 SNEGSKA (reference sequence). The CDR3 nucleotides read TGCAGTGCCGTGAGGGCCAACCGTCTCGAGACCCAGTACTTC. Its protein is CSAVRANRLETQYF.

The chain employs TRBV20-1 and TRBJ2-7, with 7 bases lining up with TRBD2. V was clipped by 3 bases and J by 4 bases; unmatched bases: 6. CDR3 length: 13 amino acids. CDR1 is DFQATT, CDR2 SNEGSKA, per germline (reference sequence). CDR3 coding DNA: TGCAGTGCTAGGGGACTATGGCCTTACGAGCAGTACTTC. Translated, it gives CSARGLWPYEQYF.

V is TRBV7-8 and J is TRBJ1-1, with no clear D. V was shortened by 2 bases and J by 11 bases, with 15 bases between the two germline ends. There are 13 residues in the CDR3. Germline V gene data show CDR1 as SGHVS and CDR2 as FQNEAQ. Here the CDR3 reads CASSLKAAGQAFF. The CDR3 DNA is TGTGCCAGCAGCTTAAAGGCAGCGGGCCAGGCTTTCTTT.

The chain employs TRBV7-2 and TRBJ2-1, with a weak D call TRBD1 (5 bases). Germline CDR1 SGHTA, CDR2 FQGNSA. Between the trimmed V and J ends, which lost 0 bases and 4 bases, there was a span of 16 bases. The CDR3 sequence is 17 residues long. The CDR3 sequence is CASSLARWGERYNEQFF. CDR3 nucleotides: TGTGCCAGCAGCTTAGCGAGGTGGGGCGAGAGATACAATGAGCAGTTCTTC.

The chain couples TRBV6-5 to TRBJ2-3; TRBD2 matches 13 bases. Germline V lookup: CDR1 MNHEY, CDR2 SVGAGI. This CDR3 has 16 amino acids. V lost 6 bases and J lost 2; bases outside the gene matches: 5. The CDR3 is CASSPTSGGATDTQYF. CDR3 sequence (DNA): TGTGCCAGCAGCCCTACTAGCGGGGGGGCCACAGATACGCAGTATTTT.

The J gene is TRBJ2-3, the V gene TRBV6-1; 12 nucleotides match TRBD2. CDR3 length: 15 amino acids. V shed 6 bases, J shed 2 bases, and the junction held 3 bases outside the gene matches. CDR1 is MNHNS and CDR2 is SASEGT in the germline V gene. Here the CDR3 DNA reads TGTGCCAGCAGCACTAGCGGGGGGATCACAGATACGCAGTATTTT. Translating gives CASSTSGGITDTQYF.

The chain links TRBV3-1 to TRBJ2-5, with TRBD2 matching over 9 bases. Germline-derived CDR1 and CDR2 are LGHDT and YNNKEL (reference sequence). The junction had 5 bases not matched to a gene; V was cut back by 6 bases and J by 6 bases. The CDR3 runs to 13 residues. CDR3 nucleotide sequence: TGTGCCAGCAGTAATAGCGGGGGACAGACCCAGTACTTC. It is translated as CASSNSGGQTQYF.

The CDR3 coding sequence is TGTGCCAGCAGCTCGATAGGACGGAACTATAATTCACCCCTCCACTTT. Translated, it gives CASSSIGRNYNSPLHF. The rearrangement uses TRBV7-2 and TRBJ1-6; D ambiguous. The CDR3 has 16 residues. The germline V and J ends were trimmed by 4 bases and 3 bases, with 13 bases remaining between them. Germline CDR1 and CDR2: SGHTA and FQGNSA.

This clonotype has a handful of counts. The chain joins TRBV27 to TRBJ1-6; possible D gene TRBD1, 5 bases. This CDR3 has 14 residues. Germline lookup yields CDR1 MNHEY and CDR2 SMNVEV (reference sequence). Trimming shortened V by 0 bases and J by 7 bases, and 7 bases separated the two germline ends. In nucleotides, the CDR3 is TGTGCCAGCAGTTTATCGGCAGGGAATTCACCCCTCCACTTT. This gives the protein CASSLSAGNSPLHF.

This clonotype was seen repeatedly, ten times or more. The chain has TRBV28 and TRBJ2-7, with 9 nucleotides matching TRBD1. The CDR3 covers 15 residues. Germline CDR1 and CDR2: MDHEN and SYDVKM. V trimming: 2 bases; J trimming: 2 bases; junction bases outside the gene matches: 4. The CDR3: CASSLEGQGTYEQYF. The DNA of the CDR3 is TGTGCCAGCAGTTTAGAGGGACAGGGAACCTACGAGCAGTACTTC.

Only a few counts were recorded for this clonotype. Relative to the germline gene, one junction end is altered; a read error may explain this. J is TRBJ2-5 and V is TRBV29-1; 13 nucleotides match TRBD2. The CDR3 loop spans 20 amino acids. In germline, CDR1 is SQVTM, CDR2 ANQGSEA. The CDR3 is CSAEKQGGTSGIFLQETQYF. The CDR3 DNA is TGCAGCGCTGAAAAACAGGGGGGGACTAGCGGGATTTTTTTGCAAGAGACCCAGTACTTC.

This clonotype was seen a handful of times. CDR3 in DNA: TGCAGTGCGCGGGATCCCGGGACAGGGGGCATTTTAGATACGCAGTATTTT. It encodes CSARDPGTGGILDTQYF. This chain links TRBV20-1 with TRBJ2-3, with 12 positions matching TRBD1. This CDR3 contains 17 residues. Germline CDR1 DFQATT, CDR2 SNEGSKA (reference sequence). V gave up 6 bases and J gave up 5 bases; unmatched junction bases: 15.

The CDR3 DNA sequence: TGCGCCAGCAGCCAACGAGGGACAGACAATGAGCAGTACTTC. As protein: CASSQRGTDNEQYF. The chain employs TRBV4-3 and TRBJ2-1; TRBD1 aligns across 7 bases. The J call may not be correct, given that the DNA end is closer to TRBJ2-7. The V gene's germline CDR1 is LGHNA and CDR2 YSLEER. The CDR3 extends over 14 amino acids.

The chain is built from TRBV28 and TRBJ2-1; D perhaps matches TRBD2 (7 bases). The germline V and J ends were trimmed by 2 bases and 3 bases, with 14 bases remaining between them. CDR1 is MDHEN and CDR2 is SYDVKM in the germline V gene. CDR3 size: 16 residues. CDR3 region: CASSLGGLAVYNEQFF. The CDR3 coding sequence is TGTGCCAGCAGTTTAGGGGGGCTAGCGGTCTACAATGAGCAGTTCTTC. Variable domain in full (rest from reference TRBV28 and TRBJ2-1): DVKVTQSSRYLVKRTGEKVFLECVQDMDHENMFWYRQDPGLGLRLIYFSYDVKMKEKGDIPEGYSVSREKKERFSLILESASTNQTSMYLCASSLGGLAVYNEQFFGPGTRLTVL.

This clonotype was detected a few times. V is TRBV7-8 and J is TRBJ1-1; TRBD1 matches at 8 bases. V lost 2 bases, J lost 0 bases, and 11 bases stayed unmatched. CDR3 length: 18 amino acids. The germline CDR1 and CDR2 sequences are SGHVS and FQNEAQ. The CDR3: CASSLLVRQGPMNTEAFF. CDR3 coding DNA: TGTGCCAGCAGCTTATTGGTTCGACAGGGGCCTATGAACACTGAAGCTTTCTTT.

This clonotype was recorded a few times. The chain combines TRBV7-9 with TRBJ2-3; the match to TRBD1 covers 9 bases. After removal of 3 bases from V and 5 bases from J, the junction contained 3 bases not matched to a gene. The CDR3 totals 14 residues. The germline gives CDR1 SEHNR, CDR2 FQNEAQ (reference sequence). This CDR3 is CASSLGDREDTQYF. As DNA, the CDR3 is TGTGCCAGCAGCTTGGGGGACAGGGAAGATACGCAGTATTTT.

The table lists this clonotype with a count of one. This chain joins TRBV10-3 and TRBJ2-7, with unresolved D. The CDR3 has 15 residues. V lost 3 bases, J lost 5 bases, and 17 bases lay in between. Germline V gene sequence: CDR1 ENHRY, CDR2 SYGVKD. CDR3 protein: CAISEHSAVVHEQYF. The CDR3 DNA reads as TGTGCCATCAGTGAACATTCGGCGGTAGTCCACGAGCAGTACTTC.

The J gene is TRBJ2-4, the V gene TRBV15; unclear D gene. Germline CDR1 is LNHNV and CDR2 is YYDKDF (reference sequence). Trimming cost V 1 base and J 1 base, with 8 bases left between them. The CDR3 loop spans 15 amino acids. The CDR3 nucleotides are TGTGCCACCAGCAGAGGTTCCATGGCCAAAAACATTCAGTACTTC. This encodes CATSRGSMAKNIQYF.

This chain links TRBV7-2 with TRBJ2-7; D might be TRBD1 (6 bases). The CDR3 has 17 residues. CDR1 and CDR2 from the germline V gene are SGHTA and FQGNSA. V was trimmed by 3 bases and J by 7 bases, leaving 25 bases between them. The CDR3 loop reads CASSLTRTRDNYNEQYF. As DNA, the CDR3 is TGTGCCAGCAGCTTGACGAGAACCCGGGACAACTACAATGAGCAGTACTTC.